This entry lists 18 T cell receptor beta chains sequenced from one sample in a study of blood T cell repertoires in COVID-19. Profiling relied on immunoSEQ multiplex PCR, and the TCRdb table lists in-frame clones only, not all of them. The repertoire has 150,000 to 200,000 clones, 60% to 80% of them found once; the top ten carry approximately 15%. The sequencing input was PBMCs or T cells enriched from blood (not recorded which). These receptor sequences come from a woman between 50 and 59 years old who had recovered from COVID-19.

The chain couples TRBV18 to TRBJ1-1; possibly TRBD1 for D (6 bases). The CDR3 runs to 15 residues. Trimming stripped 3 bases from V and 1 base from J, with 12 bases between. Per germline, CDR1 KGHSH and CDR2 LQKENI. The CDR3 protein is CASSPGAGGNTEAFF. CDR3 nucleotides: TGTGCCAGCTCACCGGGGGCAGGCGGGAACACTGAAGCTTTCTTT.

This chain links TRBV30 with TRBJ1-5, with 9 bases matching TRBD1. Germline V lookup: CDR1 GTSNPN, CDR2 SVGIG (reference sequence). The CDR3 totals 17 residues. Unmatched junction bases numbered 14, after V lost 2 bases and J lost 6 bases. CDR3 sequence reads: CAWSPHSGQGSGQPQHF. The CDR3 bases are TGTGCCTGGAGTCCCCACTCGGGACAGGGAAGCGGTCAGCCCCAGCATTTT.

This clone was detected a few times. The chain's CDR3 is CASSYRQNEAFF. DNA for the CDR3: TGCGCCAGCAGCTACCGACAGAATGAAGCTTTCTTT. The V call is TRBV5-1, the J call TRBJ1-1, with a tentative D call TRBD1 (5 bases). CDR3 length: 12 amino acids. Trimming removed 3 bases at V and 7 bases at J, with 10 bases between. CDR1 and CDR2 (germline): SGHRS, YFSETQ.

This sequence joins TRBV6-4 and TRBJ2-2; D gene unclear. V was clipped by 6 bases and J by 8 bases, with 16 bases between them. Germline V CDR1 and CDR2: MRHNA, SNTAGT. The CDR3 runs 14 residues. The CDR3 DNA sequence: TGTGCCAGCAGCGACCTGCCACTTTCGGGGGAGCTGTTTTTT. This gives the protein CASSDLPLSGELFF.

The chain uses TRBV5-5 and TRBJ1-1; D gene ambiguous. Germline V gene lookup returns CDR1 SGHKS and CDR2 YYEKEE (reference sequence). The CDR3 runs to 14 residues. Trimming stripped 0 bases from V and 0 bases from J, with 6 bases between. CDR3 sequence: CASSLDTVNTEAFF. The CDR3 DNA sequence: TGTGCCAGCAGCTTGGATACGGTGAACACTGAAGCTTTCTTT.

This clone was observed a few times. In nucleotides, the CDR3 is TGTGCCACCAGTGATATTAATGGCTACACCTTC. This codes for CATSDINGYTF. This rearrangement joins TRBV24-1 to TRBJ1-2; no clear D. The CDR3 consists of 11 residues. Deletions cut 3 bases from V and 6 bases from J, with 4 bases between. Germline values: CDR1 KGHDR, CDR2 SFDVKD.

DNA of the CDR3: TGTGCCAGCGGCACCGGCGGGGGGCGAGAAACTAATGAAAAACTGTTTTTT. Its translation: CASGTGGGRETNEKLFF. The chain recombines TRBV10-3 with TRBJ1-4; possibly TRBD1 for D (6 bases). This CDR3 has 17 amino acids. Germline CDR1 and CDR2: ENHRY and SYGVKD. Trimming cost V 10 bases and J 1 base, with 22 bases left between them.

The rearrangement uses TRBV7-8 and TRBJ2-2; D might be TRBD2 (6 bases). V was trimmed by 1 base and J by 2 bases, leaving 11 bases between them. The germline gives CDR1 SGHVS, CDR2 FQNEAQ. The CDR3 extends over 16 amino acids. The CDR3 is CASSLVGGANTGELFF. CDR3 in DNA: TGTGCCAGCAGCTTAGTCGGAGGGGCCAACACCGGGGAGCTGTTTTTT.

This clone was observed a handful of times. V gene TRBV30 combines with J gene TRBJ1-1; D possibly corresponds to TRBD1 (6 bases). This CDR3 contains 14 residues. The germline V and J ends were trimmed by 3 bases and 0 bases, with 11 bases remaining between them. Germline V gene data show CDR1 as GTSNPN and CDR2 as SVGIG (reference sequence). In nucleotides, the CDR3 is TGTGCCTGGAGAGCCGGGACACTGAACACTGAAGCTTTCTTT. This encodes CAWRAGTLNTEAFF. The full variable domain, completed using reference TRBV30 and TRBJ1-1, is SQTIHQWPATLVQPVGSPLSLECTVEGTSNPNLYWYRQAAGRGLQLLFYSVGIGQISSEVPQNLSASRPQDRQFILSSKKLLLSDSGFYLCAWRAGTLNTEAFFGQGTRLTVV.

The chain carries TRBV28 and TRBJ1-6; 8 nucleotides agree with TRBD1. The V gene's germline CDR1 is MDHEN and CDR2 SYDVKM. The CDR3 consists of 13 residues. The trim removed 7 bases at V and 14 bases at J, leaving 10 bases unmatched. This CDR3 reads CASTPRTGFTLHF. The CDR3 nucleotides are TGTGCCAGCACTCCGCGGACAGGGTTCACCCTCCACTTT.

In its sample, this clone was seen a few times. The chain links TRBV5-1 to TRBJ2-3; possibly TRBD1 for D (6 bases). The germline gives CDR1 SGHRS, CDR2 YFSETQ. Trimming took off 1 base at V and 2 bases at J, with 11 bases between the two ends. The CDR3 is 15 amino acids. The CDR3 DNA sequence: TGCGCCAGCAGCTTGACAGGGCCGATCACAGATACGCAGTATTTT. It specifies CASSLTGPITDTQYF. The full variable domain, with the rest looked up from reference TRBV5-1 and TRBJ2-3, is KAGVTQTPRYLIKTRGQQVTLSCSPISGHRSVSWYQQTPGQGLQFLFEYFSETQRNKGNFPGRFSGRQFSNSRSEMNVSTLELGDSALYLCASSLTGPITDTQYFGPGTRLTVL.

The chain recombines TRBV2 with TRBJ2-1; D gene ambiguous. The length of the CDR3 is 14 residues. Trimming stripped 11 bases from V and 1 base from J, with 15 bases between. The germline V gene has CDR1 SNHLY and CDR2 FYNNEI. The CDR3 DNA sequence: TGTGCCTTGCGATGGAGCCGTTCCTACAATGAGCAGTTCTTC. Protein: CALRWSRSYNEQFF.

This chain links TRBV6-5 with TRBJ1-6; D is possibly TRBD1 (5 bases). This CDR3 region has 14 residues. CDR1 and CDR2 (germline): MNHEY, SVGAGI. The germline V and J ends were trimmed by 4 bases and 7 bases, with 11 bases remaining between them. The CDR3 loop is CASSFPGGNSPLHF. The DNA for the CDR3 is TGTGCCAGCAGTTTCCCGGGGGGGAATTCACCCCTCCACTTT.

This rearrangement joins TRBV15 to TRBJ2-5; 7 bases map to TRBD2. The V and J ends lost 5 bases and 5 bases, in that order; junction bases with no gene match: 8. The CDR3 totals 14 residues. Germline V gene sequence: CDR1 LNHNV, CDR2 YYDKDF (reference sequence). The CDR3 protein is CATSPRAGWETQYF. The CDR3 nucleotides read TGTGCCACCAGCCCCCGAGCGGGGTGGGAGACCCAGTACTTC.

The CDR3 reads CASSHREGQVIQYF. CDR3 nucleotides: TGTGCCAGCAGTCATCGGGAGGGGCAGGTCATTCAGTACTTC. The V call is TRBV5-5, the J call TRBJ2-4; 8 bases align to TRBD2. V lost 5 bases and J lost 9; bases outside the gene matches: 10. Germline CDR1 and CDR2: SGHKS and YYEKEE (reference sequence). CDR3 length: 14 residues.

This clone came up a few times. The CDR3 nucleotides are TGTGCCAGCAGCTCCCAACCCGGGACAGCATCCTACACCGGGGAGCTGTTTTTT. Protein: CASSSQPGTASYTGELFF. The chain carries TRBV7-6 and TRBJ2-2; TRBD1 matches 7 bases. The CDR3 contains 18 residues. CDR1 is SGHVS, CDR2 FNYEAQ, per germline. J was trimmed by 3 bases and V by 4 bases; bases with no gene match: 14. Together with reference TRBV7-6 and TRBJ2-2, the CDR3 gives the full variable domain: GAGVSQSPRYKVTKRGQDVALRCDPISGHVSLYWYRQALGQGPEFLTYFNYEAQQDKSGLPNDRFSAERPEGSISTLTIQRTEQRDSAMYRCASSSQPGTASYTGELFFGEGSRLTVL.

The CDR3 DNA is TGTGCCAGCAGTTTAGCAGGGGGGACTGGCGGCTACACCTTC. It encodes CASSLAGGTGGYTF. The rearrangement joins TRBV28 to TRBJ1-2, with 7 bases identical to TRBD1. This CDR3 has 14 amino acids. Germline values: CDR1 MDHEN, CDR2 SYDVKM. V lost 2 bases and J lost 8; bases outside the gene matches: 8.

The rearrangement uses TRBV4-2 and TRBJ1-1, with 7 nucleotides matching TRBD1. The germline V gene encodes CDR1 LGHNA and CDR2 YNFKEQ. The CDR3 is made up of 16 amino acids. V shed 0 bases and J 2 bases; nucleotides not matched to a gene: 6. The CDR3 bases are TGTGCCAGCAGCCAAGAGACAACAGGGGTTAACACTGAAGCTTTCTTT. Translated: CASSQETTGVNTEAFF.